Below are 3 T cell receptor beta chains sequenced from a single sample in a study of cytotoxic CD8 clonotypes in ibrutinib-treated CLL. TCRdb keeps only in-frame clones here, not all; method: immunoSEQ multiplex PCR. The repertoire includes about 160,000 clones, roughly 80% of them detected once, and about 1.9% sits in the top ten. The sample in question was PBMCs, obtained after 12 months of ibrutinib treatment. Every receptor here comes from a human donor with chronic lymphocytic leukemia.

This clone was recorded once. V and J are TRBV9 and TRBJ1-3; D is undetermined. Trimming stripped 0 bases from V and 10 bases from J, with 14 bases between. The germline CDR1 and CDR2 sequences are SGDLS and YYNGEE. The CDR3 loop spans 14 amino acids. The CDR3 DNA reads TGTGCCAGCAGCGTAGGGAGACATGAGGGAACCATATATTTT. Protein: CASSVGRHEGTIYF.

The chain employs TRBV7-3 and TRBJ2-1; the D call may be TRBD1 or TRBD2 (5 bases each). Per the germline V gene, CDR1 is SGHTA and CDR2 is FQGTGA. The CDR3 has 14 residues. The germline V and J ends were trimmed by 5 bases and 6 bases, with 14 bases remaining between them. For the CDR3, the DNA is TGTGCCAGCAGCCCCCCGGGACGGGGCAATGAGCAGTTCTTC. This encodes CASSPPGRGNEQFF.

The CDR3 DNA follows: TGTGCCAGCAGCTGGAAGGAGGCGGGTGTGAAGTTCTTC. This encodes CASSWKEAGVKFF. The rearrangement links TRBV14 to TRBJ2-1, with D maybe TRBD2 (5 bases). The ends were cut back, 5 bases at V and 14 bases at J, with 19 bases in the middle. Germline V gene data show CDR1 as SGHDN and CDR2 as FVKESK. The CDR3 runs to 13 residues.